A selection of T cell receptor beta chains follows, all from one sample in a study of shared clonotypes between healthy human individuals. Measured with immunoSEQ multiplex PCR; TCRdb has only the in-frame clones, and not every one. This table holds about 2.3 million clones, more than 85% found once. Sequencing was done on a sample of naive CD4+ T cells from PBMCs. These receptors were taken from a man aged 18 to 29 in good health. Some clones in this sample may be carry-over from other donors' samples. The CDR3 runs from the conserved cysteine through the conserved F or W. Each record gives: J gene, V gene, D gene, clone size, CDR3 DNA, CDR3 protein. A D gene is named only where the DNA matches it firmly. Expanded clones are given a class, and other clones once, few, many or no size at all.

j_gene: TRBJ1-1
v_gene: TRBV5-4
d_gene: TRBD1
abundance: .
CDR3nt: TGTGCCAGCAGCTCCCGGGACAGGGCGAACACTGAAGCTTTCTTT
CDR3aa: CASSSRDRANTEAFF

j_gene: TRBJ2-1
v_gene: TRBV5-1
d_gene: TRBD1
abundance: .
CDR3nt: TGCGCCAGCAGCGCCGGACAGGGGGGTGAGCAGTTCTTC
CDR3aa: CASSAGQGGEQFF

j_gene: TRBJ2-1
v_gene: TRBV5-1
d_gene: TRBD2
abundance: .
CDR3nt: TGCGCCAGCAGCTTGGGGGTAGCGGGAGTCTACAATGAGCAGTTCTTC
CDR3aa: CASSLGVAGVYNEQFF

j_gene: TRBJ2-2
v_gene: TRBV4-2
d_gene: .
abundance: .
CDR3nt: TGTGCCAGCAGCCAAGAGTTTGGCCGCTTTGGCACCGGGGAGCTGTTTTTT
CDR3aa: CASSQEFGRFGTGELFF

j_gene: TRBJ2-1
v_gene: TRBV2
d_gene: TRBD1
abundance: .
CDR3nt: TGTGCCAGCAAGCTGGAACAGGGGGCCGTCAATGAGCAGTTCTTC
CDR3aa: CASKLEQGAVNEQFF

j_gene: TRBJ1-2
v_gene: TRBV27
d_gene: .
abundance: .
CDR3nt: TGTGCCAGCAGTTCCCACAGTCAGCTCTATGGCTACACCTTC
CDR3aa: CASSSHSQLYGYTF

j_gene: TRBJ1-2
v_gene: TRBV5-1
d_gene: TRBD1
abundance: .
CDR3nt: TGCGCCAGCAGCATAACCGGGACAGGCTATGGCTACACCTTC
CDR3aa: CASSITGTGYGYTF

j_gene: TRBJ2-1
v_gene: TRBV9
d_gene: .
abundance: .
CDR3nt: TGTGCCAGCAGCAAGGGCGGACTGACGTACAATGAGCAGTTCTTC
CDR3aa: CASSKGGLTYNEQFF

j_gene: TRBJ2-5
v_gene: TRBV28
d_gene: TRBD1
abundance: once
CDR3nt: TGTGCCAGCAGTTCTTCCTATGGGACAGGGGGAGAGACCCAGTACTTC
CDR3aa: CASSSSYGTGGETQYF

j_gene: TRBJ2-5
v_gene: TRBV19
d_gene: TRBD2
abundance: .
CDR3nt: TGTGCCAGTAGTAGCTACTCTAGCGGGGGACAAGAGACCCAGTACTTC
CDR3aa: CASSSYSSGGQETQYF

j_gene: TRBJ1-2
v_gene: TRBV5-4
d_gene: .
abundance: .
CDR3nt: TGTGCCAGCAGCCTAACCCCAGAGACCCAGGCTTATGGCTACACCTTC
CDR3aa: CASSLTPETQAYGYTF

j_gene: TRBJ2-3
v_gene: TRBV7-2
d_gene: .
abundance: .
CDR3nt: TGTGCCAGCAGCTTAGTTCCAGATACGCAGTATTTT
CDR3aa: CASSLVPDTQYF

j_gene: TRBJ1-2
v_gene: TRBV5-1
d_gene: .
abundance: .
CDR3nt: TGCGCCAGCAGCTTGGCCTTGACAAGAGCTAACTATGGCTACACCTTC
CDR3aa: CASSLALTRANYGYTF

j_gene: TRBJ2-3
v_gene: TRBV29-1
d_gene: TRBD2
abundance: .
CDR3nt: TGCAGCGTTGAACGGGGTAGCGGGAGTCCCACAGATACGCAGTATTTT
CDR3aa: CSVERGSGSPTDTQYF

j_gene: TRBJ1-4
v_gene: TRBV2
d_gene: .
abundance: once
CDR3nt: TGTGCCAGCAAGGACCTTAATGAAAAACTGTTTTTT
CDR3aa: CASKDLNEKLFF

j_gene: TRBJ2-2
v_gene: TRBV19
d_gene: TRBD1
abundance: .
CDR3nt: TGTGCCAGTAGTTTCAGGGGGCAAGGCGGGGAGCTGTTTTTT
CDR3aa: CASSFRGQGGELFF

j_gene: TRBJ2-7
v_gene: TRBV19
d_gene: TRBD2
abundance: .
CDR3nt: TGTGCCACCAAAGCGGGGTACGAGCAGTACTTC
CDR3aa: CATKAGYEQYF

j_gene: TRBJ1-5
v_gene: TRBV5-1
d_gene: .
abundance: few
CDR3nt: TGCGCCAGCAGCTTGGTTCCCGGGACAAGCAATCAGCCCCAGCATTTT
CDR3aa: CASSLVPGTSNQPQHF

j_gene: TRBJ2-7
v_gene: TRBV9
d_gene: TRBD2
abundance: .
CDR3nt: TGTGCCAGCAGCGGCGAACTAGCGGGGGCCTACGAGCAGTACTTC
CDR3aa: CASSGELAGAYEQYF

j_gene: TRBJ1-5
v_gene: TRBV4-2
d_gene: TRBD1
abundance: .
CDR3nt: TGTGCCAGCAGCATACAGGGGGGCAATCAGCCCCAGCATTTT
CDR3aa: CASSIQGGNQPQHF